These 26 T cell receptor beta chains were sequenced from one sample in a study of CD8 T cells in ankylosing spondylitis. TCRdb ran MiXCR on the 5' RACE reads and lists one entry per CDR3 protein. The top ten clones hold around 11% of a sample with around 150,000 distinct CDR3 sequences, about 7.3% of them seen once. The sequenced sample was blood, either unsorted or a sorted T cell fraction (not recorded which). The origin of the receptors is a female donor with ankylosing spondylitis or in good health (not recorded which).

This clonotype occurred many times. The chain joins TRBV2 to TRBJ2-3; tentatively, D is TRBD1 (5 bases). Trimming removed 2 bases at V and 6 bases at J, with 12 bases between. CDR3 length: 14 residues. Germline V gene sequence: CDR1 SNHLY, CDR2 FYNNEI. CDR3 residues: CASSESPPGDTQYF. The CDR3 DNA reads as TGTGCCAGCAGTGAATCACCCCCAGGGGATACGCAGTATTTT.

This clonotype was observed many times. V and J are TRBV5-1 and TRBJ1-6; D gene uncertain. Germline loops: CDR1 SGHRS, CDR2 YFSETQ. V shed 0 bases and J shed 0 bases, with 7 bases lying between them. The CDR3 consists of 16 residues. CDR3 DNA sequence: TGCGCCAGCAGCTTGGATCAGAGCTCCTATAATTCACCCCTCCACTTT. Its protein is CASSLDQSSYNSPLHF.

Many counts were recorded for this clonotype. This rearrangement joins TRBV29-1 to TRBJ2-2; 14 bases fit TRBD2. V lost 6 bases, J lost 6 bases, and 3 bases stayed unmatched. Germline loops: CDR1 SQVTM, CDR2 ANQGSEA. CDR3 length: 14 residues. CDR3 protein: CSVGTSGGPGELFF. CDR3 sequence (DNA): TGCAGCGTCGGGACTAGCGGGGGTCCCGGGGAGCTGTTTTTT.

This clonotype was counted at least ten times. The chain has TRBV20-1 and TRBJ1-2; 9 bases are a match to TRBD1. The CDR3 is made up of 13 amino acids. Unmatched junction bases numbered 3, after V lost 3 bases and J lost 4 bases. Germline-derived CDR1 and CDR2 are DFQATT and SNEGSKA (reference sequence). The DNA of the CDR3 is TGCAGTGCTAGGGACAGGGGAATCTATGGCTACACCTTC. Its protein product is CSARDRGIYGYTF.

This chain's CDR3 is CASILAGGHNTGELFF. CDR3 nucleotides: TGTGCCAGCATCCTAGCGGGGGGCCATAACACCGGGGAGCTGTTTTTT. V gene TRBV7-9 combines with J gene TRBJ2-2, with 11 bases matching TRBD2. The ends lost 7 bases at V and 2 bases at J; junction bases unmatched: 6. The CDR3 has 16 amino acids. Germline values: CDR1 SEHNR, CDR2 FQNEAQ (reference sequence).

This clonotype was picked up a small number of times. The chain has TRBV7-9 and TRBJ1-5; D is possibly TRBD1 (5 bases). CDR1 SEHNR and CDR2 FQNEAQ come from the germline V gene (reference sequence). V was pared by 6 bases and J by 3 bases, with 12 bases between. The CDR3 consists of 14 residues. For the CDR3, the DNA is TGTGCCAGCAGTCAGGGAAGGGACAATCAGCCCCAGCATTTT. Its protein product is CASSQGRDNQPQHF.

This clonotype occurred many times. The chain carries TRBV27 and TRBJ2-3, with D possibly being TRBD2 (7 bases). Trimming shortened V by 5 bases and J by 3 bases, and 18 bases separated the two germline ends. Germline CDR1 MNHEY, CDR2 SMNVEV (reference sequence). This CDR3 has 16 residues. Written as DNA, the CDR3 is TGTGCCAGCAGTACAGGACGGGGGGCCGGGACAGATACGCAGTATTTT. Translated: CASSTGRGAGTDTQYF.

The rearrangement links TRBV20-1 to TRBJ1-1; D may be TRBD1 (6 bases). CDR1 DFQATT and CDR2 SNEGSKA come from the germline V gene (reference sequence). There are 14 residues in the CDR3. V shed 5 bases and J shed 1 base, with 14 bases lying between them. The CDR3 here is CSALLNRANTEAFF. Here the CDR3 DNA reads TGCAGTGCTCTTCTAAACAGGGCGAACACTGAAGCTTTCTTT.

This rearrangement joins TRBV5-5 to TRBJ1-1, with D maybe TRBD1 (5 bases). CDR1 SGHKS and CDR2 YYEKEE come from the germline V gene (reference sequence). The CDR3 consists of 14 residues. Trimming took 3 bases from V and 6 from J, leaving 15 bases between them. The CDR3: CASSSRGRGAEAFF. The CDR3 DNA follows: TGTGCCAGCAGCTCCCGGGGCCGAGGGGCTGAAGCTTTCTTT.

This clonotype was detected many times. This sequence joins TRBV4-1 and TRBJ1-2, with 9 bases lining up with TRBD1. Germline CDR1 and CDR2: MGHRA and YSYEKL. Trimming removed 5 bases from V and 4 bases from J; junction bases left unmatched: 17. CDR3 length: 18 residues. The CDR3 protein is CASSDTPGQGGMGYGYTF. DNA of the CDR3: TGCGCCAGCAGCGACACTCCGGGACAGGGTGGCATGGGCTATGGCTACACCTTC.

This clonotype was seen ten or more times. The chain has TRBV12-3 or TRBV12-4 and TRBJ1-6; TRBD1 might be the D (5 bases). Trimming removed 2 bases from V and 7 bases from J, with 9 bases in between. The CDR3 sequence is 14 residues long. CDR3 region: CASSLRQRNSPLHF. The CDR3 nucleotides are TGTGCCAGCAGTTTACGACAGAGAAATTCACCCCTCCACTTT.

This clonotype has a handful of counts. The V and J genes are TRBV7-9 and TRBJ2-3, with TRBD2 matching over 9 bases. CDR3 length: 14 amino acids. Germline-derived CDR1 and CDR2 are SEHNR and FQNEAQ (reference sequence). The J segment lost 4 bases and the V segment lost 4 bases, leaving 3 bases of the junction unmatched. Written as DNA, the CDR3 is TGTGCCAGCAGCTCCAGCGGGGGGCCAGATACGCAGTATTTT. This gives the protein CASSSSGGPDTQYF.

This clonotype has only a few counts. The CDR3 DNA reads TGTGCCAGCAGTTTACCGAACAGGGGGGCGCTGGGGACCCAGTACTTC. Its translation: CASSLPNRGALGTQYF. The chain recombines TRBV28 with TRBJ2-5; 8 bases map to TRBD1. There are 16 residues in the CDR3. Germline lookup yields CDR1 MDHEN and CDR2 SYDVKM. The junction had 12 bases not matched to a gene; V was cut back by 2 bases and J by 7 bases. The variable domain in full, with the rest retrieved from reference TRBV28 and TRBJ2-5, is DVKVTQSSRYLVKRTGEKVFLECVQDMDHENMFWYRQDPGLGLRLIYFSYDVKMKEKGDIPEGYSVSREKKERFSLILESASTNQTSMYLCASSLPNRGALGTQYFGPGTRLLVL.

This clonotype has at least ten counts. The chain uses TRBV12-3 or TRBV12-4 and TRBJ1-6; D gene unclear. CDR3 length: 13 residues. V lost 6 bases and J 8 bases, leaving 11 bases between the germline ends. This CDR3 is CASRRRQDSPLHF. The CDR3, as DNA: TGTGCCAGCAGGCGCCGGCAGGATTCACCCCTCCACTTT.

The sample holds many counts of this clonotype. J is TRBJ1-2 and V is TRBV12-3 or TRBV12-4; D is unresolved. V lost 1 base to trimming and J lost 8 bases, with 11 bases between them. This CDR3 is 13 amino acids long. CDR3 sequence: CASSLEAGSGYTF. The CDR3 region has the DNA TGTGCCAGCAGTTTAGAGGCTGGGTCCGGCTACACCTTC.

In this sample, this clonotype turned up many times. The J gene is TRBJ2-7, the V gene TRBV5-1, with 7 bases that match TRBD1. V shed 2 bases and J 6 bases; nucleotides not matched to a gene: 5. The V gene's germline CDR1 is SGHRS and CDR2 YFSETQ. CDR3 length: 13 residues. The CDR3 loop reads CASSLLTGPEQYF. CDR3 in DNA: TGCGCCAGCAGCTTACTGACAGGGCCCGAGCAGTACTTC.

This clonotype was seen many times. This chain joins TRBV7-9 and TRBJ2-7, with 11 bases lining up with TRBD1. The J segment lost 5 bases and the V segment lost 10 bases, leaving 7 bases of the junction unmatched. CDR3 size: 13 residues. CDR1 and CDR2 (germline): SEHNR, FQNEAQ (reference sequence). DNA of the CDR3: TGTGCCACCACGGGACAGGGGGGCCACGAGCAGTACTTC. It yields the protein CATTGQGGHEQYF.

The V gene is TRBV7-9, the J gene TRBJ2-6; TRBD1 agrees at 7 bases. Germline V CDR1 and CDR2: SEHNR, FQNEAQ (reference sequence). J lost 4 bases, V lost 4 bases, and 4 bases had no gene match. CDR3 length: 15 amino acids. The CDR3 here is CASSSDRAGANVLTF. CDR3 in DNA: TGTGCCAGCAGCTCCGACAGGGCCGGGGCCAACGTCCTGACTTTC. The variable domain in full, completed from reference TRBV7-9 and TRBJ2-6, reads DTGVSQNPRHKITKRGQNVTFRCDPISEHNRLYWYRQTLGQGPEFLTYFQNEAQLEKSRLLSDRFSAERPKGSFSTLEIQRTEQGDSAMYLCASSSDRAGANVLTFGAGSRLTVL.

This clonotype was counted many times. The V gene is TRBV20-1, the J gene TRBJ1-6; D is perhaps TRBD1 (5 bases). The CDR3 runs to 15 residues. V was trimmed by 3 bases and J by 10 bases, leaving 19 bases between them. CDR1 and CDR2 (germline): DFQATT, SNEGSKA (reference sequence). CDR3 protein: CSASFSGLRQSPLHF. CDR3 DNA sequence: TGCAGTGCTAGTTTCTCGGGACTCAGGCAATCACCCCTCCACTTT.

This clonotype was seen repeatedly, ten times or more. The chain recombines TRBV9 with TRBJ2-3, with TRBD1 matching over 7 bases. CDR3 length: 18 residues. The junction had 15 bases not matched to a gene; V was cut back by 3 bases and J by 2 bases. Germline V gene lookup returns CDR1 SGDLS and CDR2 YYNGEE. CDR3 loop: CASSARTFWDRTTDTQYF. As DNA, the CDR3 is TGTGCCAGCAGCGCCCGTACGTTCTGGGACAGAACCACAGATACGCAGTATTTT.

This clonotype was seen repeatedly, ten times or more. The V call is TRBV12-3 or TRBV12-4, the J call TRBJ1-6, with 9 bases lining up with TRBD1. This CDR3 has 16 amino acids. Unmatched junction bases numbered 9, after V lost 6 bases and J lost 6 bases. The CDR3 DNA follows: TGTGCCAGCAGACCTTCGGACAGGGGATCTAATTCACCCCTCCACTTT. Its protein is CASRPSDRGSNSPLHF.

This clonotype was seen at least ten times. The CDR3 sequence: CASSEVIGTEAFF. For the CDR3, the DNA is TGTGCCAGCAGTGAAGTGATCGGCACTGAAGCTTTCTTT. The chain has TRBV6-1 and TRBJ1-1; D is undetermined. Trimming pared 1 base from V and 4 bases from J, leaving 7 bases between. CDR1 is MNHNS and CDR2 is SASEGT in the germline V gene. This CDR3 has 13 residues.

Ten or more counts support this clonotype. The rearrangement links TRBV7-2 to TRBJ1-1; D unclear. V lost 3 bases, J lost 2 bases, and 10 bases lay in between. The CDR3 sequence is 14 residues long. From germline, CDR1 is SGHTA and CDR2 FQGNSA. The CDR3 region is CASSLHSFNTEAFF. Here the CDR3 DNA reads TGTGCCAGCAGCTTGCACAGTTTCAACACTGAAGCTTTCTTT.

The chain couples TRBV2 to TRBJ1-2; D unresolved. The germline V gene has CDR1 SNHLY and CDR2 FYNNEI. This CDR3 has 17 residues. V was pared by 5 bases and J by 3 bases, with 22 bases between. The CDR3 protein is CASSNTPNPPYDYGYTF. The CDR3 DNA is TGTGCCAGCAGTAATACACCTAATCCCCCATACGACTATGGCTACACCTTC.

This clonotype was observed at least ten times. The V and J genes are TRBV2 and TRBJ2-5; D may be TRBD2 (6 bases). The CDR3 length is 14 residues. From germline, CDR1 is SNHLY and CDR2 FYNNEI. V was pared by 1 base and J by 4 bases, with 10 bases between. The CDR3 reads CASSEGLVAETQYF. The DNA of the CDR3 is TGTGCCAGCAGTGAAGGACTAGTCGCAGAGACCCAGTACTTC. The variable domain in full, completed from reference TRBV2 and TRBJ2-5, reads EPEVTQTPSHQVTQMGQEVILRCVPISNHLYFYWYRQILGQKVEFLVSFYNNEISEKSEIFDDQFSVERPDGSNFTLKIRSTKLEDSAMYFCASSEGLVAETQYFGPGTRLLVL.

In DNA, the CDR3 is TGTGCCAGCAGCTCCGGGACACGGGAGACCCAGTACTTC. This codes for CASSSGTRETQYF. The rearrangement uses TRBV7-2 and TRBJ2-5; possible D gene TRBD1, 6 bases. The CDR3 has 13 amino acids. Germline CDR1 reads SGHTA; CDR2 reads FQGNSA. Trimming took 4 bases from V and 5 from J, leaving 11 bases between them.